This TCR beta chain was sequenced during a study of cytomegalovirus exposure and HLA in healthy donors (dated by TCRdb to the late 2010s). At the level of the whole study: An earlier analysis of 587 of the donors reported about 300 Gb of sequence data and 95 million to 120 million unique TCR beta sequences obtained from roughly 170 million T cells. The study was designed to test whether signatures of past pathogen exposure could be identified by cataloging public T cell receptors. High-throughput TCR immunosequencing, statistical association of individual TCRs with disease status, and machine learning were combined to predict cytomegalovirus infection status. An early release covering around 630 HLA-typed donors comprised roughly 300 gigabases of sequencing data and around 80 million unique TCR sequences. Among about 360 genotyped donors of the cohort, an average of roughly 240,000 unique TCR beta nucleotide sequences were sequenced per donor, roughly a sixth of them non-productive. The genetic ancestry cluster associated with self-reported Caucasian donors included 81% of the approximately 400 genotyped donors. The T cell repertoires of some 670 subjects were profiled by immunosequencing and related to cytomegalovirus serostatus. Alongside the repertoire data, information on donor age, sex, ethnicity and CMV serostatus was compiled. An earlier analysis of approximately 640 of the donors applied high-throughput TCR beta sequencing to assess whether each TCR beta V gene segment acted as functional or pseudogenic. A later genetic analysis took genome-wide SNP genotypes for about 55% of the 666 donors and used that subset as a discovery cohort. A later analysis re-examined previously published TCR beta repertoires from more than 550 donors and added high-resolution HLA genotyping to investigate patterns of TCR occurrence. Along with the roughly 700-subject first cohort, a separate validation cohort of over 90 different subjects was used. All discovery cohort repertoires had been generated using a single sequencing platform. Class I and class II HLA loci were covered by the typing at four-digit resolution. Several DR-DQ haplotypes were treated as single units for association and clustering because of strong linkage in the cohort. In the later analysis, no new phenotypic data were used to find candidate immune exposures; instead, reliance was placed on TCR beta sequences and their occurrence across donors. The number of donors typed differed by locus, with 629-630 for A, B, C, DRB1 and DQB1, roughly 520 for DQA1, 606 for DPA1, and some 470 for DPB1.

The study at large found these results: A later analysis found that HLA-associated TCR beta chains were more clonally expanded and had lower generation probabilities than equally common non-associated chains. Assigning TCR associations to individual alleles was difficult when HLA alleles, especially DR and DQ, strongly co-occurred. A later analysis reported that several top co-occurrence clusters appeared linked to parvovirus B19, influenza, CMV and Epstein-Barr virus. Compared with the approximately 720-donor mean, donors in an Asian-associated ancestry cluster had fewer N-insertions in productive TCRs, according to a later genetic analysis. Some IMGT-functional V segments, including TRBV6-2 and TRBV6-3, could not be told apart with the 87-base-pair reads, so those segments were excluded. A further reported finding was that TCR beta sequences accurately predicted the HLA-A and HLA-B alleles for most subjects in the first cohort. Most TCR sequences were seen in very few donors, while some public TCRs were found in many individuals. Presence/absence analyses assumed roughly uniform sequencing depth across donors, an assumption that may not hold. HLA typing was unavailable for some donors at each locus, so association tests used only the typed subset. In a later analysis, TCR association rates were found to vary across HLA loci, with the most associated TCRs seen for DRB1 alleles and the fewest for HLA-C alleles. The classifier was reported to diagnose cytomegalovirus status with high specificity and sensitivity in both the original and validation cohorts. In a later genetic analysis, a missense DCLRE1C variant was associated with V-gene and J-gene trimming of TCR beta chains, and the association was replicated in an independent cohort. A later analysis found that most CMV-associated TCR beta chains appeared HLA-restricted, with HLA associations seemingly driven largely by CMV exposure. Broadly in line with IMGT annotations, most TCR beta V segments showed up in productive rearrangements about 90% or about 30% of the time in an earlier analysis of some 590 of the donors. In vitro tests confirmed that a few of the cytomegalovirus-associated TCR beta chains recognize cytomegalovirus antigens. The sequencing pipeline was judged likely to have produced a cluster of highly shared sequence variants as a technical artifact. A later analysis associated 15,000 or so TCR beta sequences with specific HLA alleles at a false discovery rate of 0.05. CMV serostatus was the only immune exposure information available for the cohort. Only TCR beta chains were sequenced in this cohort, and the absence of alpha or paired-chain data limited detectable features. Because counts were too low, more than 15 rarely observed V segments, including chromosome 9 orphons, were excluded from the earlier analysis of about 500 of the donors. The authors suggested that the approach could potentially be generalized to other disease states and immunological phenotypes. In the study, some 160 TCR beta chains were listed as associated with cytomegalovirus. Correlated functional status among segregating V segments might reflect linkage disequilibrium, but an unknown experimental factor could not be ruled out.

The CDR3 numbers 21 residues from cysteine through phenylalanine. The read is trimmed to its CDR3 DNA, 63 bases read in frame from base 1. The germline V end is reduced by 3 bases and the J end by 4 bases; junction bases left unmatched: 20. From a lookup of the germline V gene (reference sequence), CDR1 and CDR2 are LNHNV and YYDKDF. Library preparation employed the immunoSEQ multiplex PCR assay. For the multiplex PCR, a mixture combining 60 forward primers for TCR Vbeta segments and 13 reverse primers for TCR Jbeta segments was used. A multiplex PCR assay on genomic DNA amplified the CDR3 region of rearranged TCR beta genes. The amplified TCR beta libraries were sequenced on the Illumina HiSeq System as 87-base-pair reads. In the original analysis: In a later analysis, about 80 million unique TCR beta chains were counted across the 666 repertoires, and about 9.9 million of these chains were shared by at least two donors. Raw reads were error-corrected and collapsed into unique sequences with a nearest-neighbor algorithm that merged closely related sequences to remove PCR and sequencing errors. CDR3 sequences were aligned to IMGT reference sequences to assign V, D and J gene segments. Each retained sequence needed at least a six-nucleotide match to both a V gene segment and a J gene segment. A rearrangement was called productive if the CDR3 had no stop codons and remained in frame with V and J, and every other rearrangement was called non-productive. Following IMGT convention, CDR3 was defined as the stretch from the second conserved V-encoded cysteine up to the conserved J-encoded phenylalanine. The earlier analysis of 587 of the donors excluded sequences that lacked an unambiguous match to a single V gene segment. An earlier analysis of roughly 590 of the donors called V segments functional above 56.7% productive rearrangements and segregating when the between-donor standard deviation exceeded 5%. A statistical classification framework was developed to diagnose cytomegalovirus status using the catalog of TCR beta chain sequences. V and J gene assignment, in a later analysis, came from comparing TCR nucleotide sequences with IMGT/GENE-DB human TR gene sequences. The TCRdist pipeline was used in a later analysis to assign CDR3 sequences and most-parsimonious VDJ recombination scenarios. A later analysis defined each TCR beta chain by its CDR3 amino acid sequence plus V-gene family, and excluded reads lacking a unique V-gene family. In a later analysis, approximately 590 highly shared, low-generation-probability nucleotide sequences were removed to address suspected cross-contamination and a sequencing artifact. In a later analysis, a clonal expansion index for each public chain was calculated from normalized within-repertoire ranks of inferred template counts. Generation probabilities in a later analysis came from a VDJ recombination model fitted to out-of-frame rearrangements, and those results were checked against IGoR. In a later analysis, TCR-TCR, TCR-HLA and TCR-CMV co-occurrence was scored with hypergeometric tests, and a repertoire-size bias correction was applied to TCR pairs. In a later analysis, false discovery rates were estimated by permuting HLA or CMV assignments 20 times. A later analysis grouped co-occurring TCRs with DBSCAN, adding TCRdist sequence similarity when clustering within HLA-allele-positive subsets. For co-occurrence clustering, repertoires with fewer than 30,000 or more than 120,000 public chains were excluded, along with five or six repertoires with anomalous nucleotide sharing. TCRdb took this table from immuneACCESS and kept in-frame rearrangements with V and J called. Such tables lack part of the clones; where checked against another copy, unresolved V genes explain under half of the gap, and the rest is unexplained. The V and J calls and the clone size are those of that table, but D and trimming were determined from the DNA. This sample's table lists some 150,000 clones. The top ten clonotypes cover 0.75% to 0.85% of the sample.

In total, just over 650 healthy bone marrow donors made up the cohort. Cohort members were all nominally healthy when sampled, although unrecorded immune exposures were likely present. The donor tested CMV seropositive, placing the donor among the 290 or so seropositive members of the cohort. A peripheral blood sample was collected from each donor, and TCR beta sequencing was performed on peripheral blood mononuclear cells. Genomic DNA extraction from the blood cell samples was performed with the Qiagen DNeasy Blood Extraction Kit. A note on this clone: Its antigen target is currently unknown.

The TCR was taken from a woman aged 18 to 35 in good health and CMV-seropositive. The V and J segments used are TRBV15 and TRBJ2-7, with 14 middle bases fitting TRBD2. Sequencing was performed on PBMCs. The encoded CDR3 is CATSRNRFGTSGGPSRYEQYF. The nucleotide sequence reads TGTGCCACCAGCAGGAATAGGTTCGGGACTAGCGGGGGCCCGAGCCGGTACGAGCAGTACTTC. This CDR3, with the reference TRBV15 and TRBJ2-7 proteins standing in past its ends, gives the full variable domain DAMVIQNPRYQVTQFGKPVTLSCSQTLNHNVMYWYQQKSSQAPKLLFHYYDKDFNNEADTPDNFQSRRPNTSFCFLDIRSPGLGDTAMYLCATSRNRFGTSGGPSRYEQYFGPGTRLTVT.